This T cell receptor (beta chain) was documented in a study of T cell changes during pregnancy in multiple sclerosis. The germline V gene has CDR1 MNHEY and CDR2 SVGAGI. With V trimmed by 3 bases and J by 7 bases, 7 bases remained unmatched. The CDR3 is 15 amino acids. The data were produced by immunoSEQ multiplex PCR, yet TCRdb's version contains in-frame clones alone and is incomplete. The sample contains about 100,000 clones, about 92% of which appear only once. This sequence joins TRBV6-5 and TRBJ2-1, with 9 bases fitting TRBD1. Source: peripheral blood, taken after pregnancy. This clonotype originated in a female donor with multiple sclerosis, enrolled in a pregnancy study. The CDR3 DNA reads as TGTGCCAGCAGTTATGAAGGACAGGGGAGGAATGAGCAGTTCTTC. It encodes CASSYEGQGRNEQFF.